This T cell receptor (beta chain) derives from a study of blood T cell repertoires in COVID-19. V dropped 3 bases and J dropped 5; count of bases not matched to a gene: 7. The CDR3 spans 16 residues. Germline CDR1 reads KGHDR; CDR2 reads SFDVKD. Profiling relied on immunoSEQ multiplex PCR, and the TCRdb table lists in-frame clones only, not all of them. This table holds about 150,000 clones, roughly 85% found once. This sequence joins TRBV24-1 and TRBJ2-2, with TRBD2 matching over 8 bases. The sample comprised peripheral blood. The sequence was collected from a man between 65 and 85 years old with acute or convalescent COVID-19. The CDR3 bases are TGTGCCACCAGTGATCAGGGACTAGGGGGGACCGGGGAGCTGTTTTTT. Protein: CATSDQGLGGTGELFF.